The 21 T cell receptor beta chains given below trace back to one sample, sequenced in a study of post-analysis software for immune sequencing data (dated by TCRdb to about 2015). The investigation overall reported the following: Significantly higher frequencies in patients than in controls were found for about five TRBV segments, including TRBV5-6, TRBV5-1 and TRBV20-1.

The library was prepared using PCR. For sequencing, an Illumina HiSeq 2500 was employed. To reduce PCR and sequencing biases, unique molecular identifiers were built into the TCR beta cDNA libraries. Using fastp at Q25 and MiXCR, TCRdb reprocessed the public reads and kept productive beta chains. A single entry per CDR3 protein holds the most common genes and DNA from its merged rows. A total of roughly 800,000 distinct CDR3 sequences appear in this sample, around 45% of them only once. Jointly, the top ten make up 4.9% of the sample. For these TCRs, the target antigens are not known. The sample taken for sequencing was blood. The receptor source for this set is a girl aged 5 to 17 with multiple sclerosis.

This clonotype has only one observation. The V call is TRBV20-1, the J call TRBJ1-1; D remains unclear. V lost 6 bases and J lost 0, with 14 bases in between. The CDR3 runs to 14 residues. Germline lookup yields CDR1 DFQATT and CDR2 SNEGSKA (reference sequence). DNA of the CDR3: TGCAGTGCGAACCACTACCCGGTGAACACTGAAGCTTTCTTT. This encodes CSANHYPVNTEAFF.

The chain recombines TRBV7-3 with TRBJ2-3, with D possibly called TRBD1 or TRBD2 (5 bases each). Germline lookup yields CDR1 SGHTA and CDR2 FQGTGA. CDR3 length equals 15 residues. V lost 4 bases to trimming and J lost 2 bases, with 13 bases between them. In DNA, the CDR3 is TGTGCCAGCAGCTCCTCACTAGGGGACACAGATACGCAGTATTTT. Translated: CASSSSLGDTDTQYF. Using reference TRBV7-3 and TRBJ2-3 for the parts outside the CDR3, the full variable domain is GAGVSQTPSNKVTEKGKYVELRCDPISGHTALYWYRQSLGQGPEFLIYFQGTGAADDSGLPNDRFFAVRPEGSVSTLKIQRTERGDSAVYLCASSSSLGDTDTQYFGPGTRLTVL.

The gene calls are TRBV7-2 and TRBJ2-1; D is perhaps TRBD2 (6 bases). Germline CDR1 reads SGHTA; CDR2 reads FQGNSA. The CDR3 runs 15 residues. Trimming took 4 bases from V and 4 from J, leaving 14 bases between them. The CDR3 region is CASSYVGGEYNEQFF. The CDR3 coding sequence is TGTGCCAGCAGCTACGTGGGGGGAGAATACAATGAGCAGTTCTTC.

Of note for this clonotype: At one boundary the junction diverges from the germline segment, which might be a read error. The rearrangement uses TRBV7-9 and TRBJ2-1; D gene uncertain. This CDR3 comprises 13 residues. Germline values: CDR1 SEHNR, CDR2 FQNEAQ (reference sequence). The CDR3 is CASSSVPDNEQLF. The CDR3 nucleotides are TGTGCCAGCAGCTCGGTCCCCGACAATGAGCAGTTATTC.

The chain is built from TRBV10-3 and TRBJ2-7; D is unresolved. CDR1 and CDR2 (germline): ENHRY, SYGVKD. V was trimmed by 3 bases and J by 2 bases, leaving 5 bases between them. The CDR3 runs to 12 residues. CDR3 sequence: CAISDLAYEQYF. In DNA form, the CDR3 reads TGTGCCATCAGTGATCTGGCCTACGAGCAGTACTTC.

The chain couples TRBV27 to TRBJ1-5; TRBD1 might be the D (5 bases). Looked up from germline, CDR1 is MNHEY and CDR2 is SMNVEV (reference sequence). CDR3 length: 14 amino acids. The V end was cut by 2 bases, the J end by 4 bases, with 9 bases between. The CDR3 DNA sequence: TGTGCCAGCAGTTTAACCGGGACGAATCAGCCCCAGCATTTT. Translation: CASSLTGTNQPQHF.

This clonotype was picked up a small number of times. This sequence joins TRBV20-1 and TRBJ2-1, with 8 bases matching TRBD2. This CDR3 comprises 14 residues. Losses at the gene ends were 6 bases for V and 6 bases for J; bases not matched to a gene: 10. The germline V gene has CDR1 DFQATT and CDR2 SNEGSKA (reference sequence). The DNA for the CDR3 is TGCAGTGCCCCTCTGACTAGCGTGGGCAATGAGCAGTTCTTC. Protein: CSAPLTSVGNEQFF.

The CDR3 DNA follows: TGCAGCGCGACACAGGGAAAAGGCGAGCAGTACTTC. Translated, it gives CSATQGKGEQYF. This chain joins TRBV29-1 and TRBJ2-7, with TRBD1 as a possible D gene (6 bases). Trimming removed 7 bases at V and 6 bases at J, with 16 bases between. The germline V gene has CDR1 SQVTM and CDR2 ANQGSEA. The CDR3 is 12 residues long.

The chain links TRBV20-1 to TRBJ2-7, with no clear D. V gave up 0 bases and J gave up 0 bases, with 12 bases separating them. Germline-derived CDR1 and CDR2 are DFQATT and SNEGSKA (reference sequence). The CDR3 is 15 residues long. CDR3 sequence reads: CSARDNRRSSYEQYF. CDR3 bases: TGCAGTGCTAGAGATAATCGTAGGAGCTCCTACGAGCAGTACTTC.

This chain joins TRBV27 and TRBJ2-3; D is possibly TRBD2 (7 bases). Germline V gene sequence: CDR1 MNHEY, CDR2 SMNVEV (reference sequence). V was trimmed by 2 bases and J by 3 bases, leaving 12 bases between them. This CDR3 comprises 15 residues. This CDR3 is CASSLRGDYTDTQYF. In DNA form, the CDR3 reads TGTGCCAGCAGTTTAAGGGGGGACTATACAGATACGCAGTATTTT.

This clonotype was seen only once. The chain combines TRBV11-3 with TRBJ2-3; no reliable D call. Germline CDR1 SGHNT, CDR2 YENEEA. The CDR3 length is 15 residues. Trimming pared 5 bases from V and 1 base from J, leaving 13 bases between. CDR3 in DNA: TGTGCCAGCAGCCAAGGCGTATTGGGCACAGATACGCAGTATTTT. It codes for CASSQGVLGTDTQYF.

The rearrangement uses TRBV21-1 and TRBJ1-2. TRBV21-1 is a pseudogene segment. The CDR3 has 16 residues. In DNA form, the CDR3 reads TGTGCCAGCAGCCCCAAGGACAAGCCTCCGATTTATGGCTACACCTTC. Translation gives CASSPKDKPPIYGYTF.

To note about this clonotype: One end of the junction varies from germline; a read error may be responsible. The CDR3 region is CATSDTGTSVTDAQYF. DNA for the CDR3: TGTGCCACCAGTGATACCGGGACTAGCGTCACAGATGCGCAGTATTTT. V gene TRBV24-1 combines with J gene TRBJ2-3, with 10 bases identical to TRBD2. Looked up from germline, CDR1 is KGHDR and CDR2 is SFDVKD. The CDR3 spans 16 residues.

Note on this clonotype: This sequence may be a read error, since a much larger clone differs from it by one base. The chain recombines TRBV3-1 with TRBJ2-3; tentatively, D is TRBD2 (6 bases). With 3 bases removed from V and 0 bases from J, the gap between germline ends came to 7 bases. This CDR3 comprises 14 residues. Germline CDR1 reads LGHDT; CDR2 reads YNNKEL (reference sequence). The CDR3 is CASSHGTSTDTQYF. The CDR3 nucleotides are TGTGCCAGCAGCCACGGGACTAGCACAGATACGCAGTATTTT.

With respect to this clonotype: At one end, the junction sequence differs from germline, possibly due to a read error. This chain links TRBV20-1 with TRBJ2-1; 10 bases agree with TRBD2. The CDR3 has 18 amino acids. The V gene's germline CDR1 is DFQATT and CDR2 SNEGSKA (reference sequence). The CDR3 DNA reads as TGTAGTGCTAGAGATTATATAGGAGGGAGCGGGAGGGTTGATGAGCAGTTCTTC. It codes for CSARDYIGGSGRVDEQFF.

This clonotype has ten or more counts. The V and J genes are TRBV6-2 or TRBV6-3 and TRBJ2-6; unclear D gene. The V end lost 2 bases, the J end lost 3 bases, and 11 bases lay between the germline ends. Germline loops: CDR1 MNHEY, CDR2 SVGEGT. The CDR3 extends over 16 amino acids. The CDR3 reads CASSYSPGGGANVLTF. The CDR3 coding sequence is TGTGCCAGCAGTTACAGTCCTGGTGGTGGGGCCAACGTCCTGACTTTC.

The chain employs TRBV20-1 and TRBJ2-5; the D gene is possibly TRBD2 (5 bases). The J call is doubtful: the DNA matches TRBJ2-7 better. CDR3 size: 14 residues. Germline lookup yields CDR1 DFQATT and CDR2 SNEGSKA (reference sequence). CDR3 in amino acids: CSARDRRDPYEQYF. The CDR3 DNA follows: TGCAGTGCTAGAGATCGACGGGATCCCTACGAGCAGTACTTC.

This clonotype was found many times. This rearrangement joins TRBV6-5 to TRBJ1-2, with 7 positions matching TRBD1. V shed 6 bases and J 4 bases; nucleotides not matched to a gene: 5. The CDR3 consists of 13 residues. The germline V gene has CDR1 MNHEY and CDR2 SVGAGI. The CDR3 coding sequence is TGTGCCAGCAGCCCGACAGGGAGCTATGGCTACACCTTC. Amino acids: CASSPTGSYGYTF.

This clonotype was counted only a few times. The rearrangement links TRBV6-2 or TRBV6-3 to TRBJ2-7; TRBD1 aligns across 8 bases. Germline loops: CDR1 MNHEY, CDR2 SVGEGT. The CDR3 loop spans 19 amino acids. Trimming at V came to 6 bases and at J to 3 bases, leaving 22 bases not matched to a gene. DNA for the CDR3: TGTGCCAGCAGCCGCCTTCCGACAGGGGCCCAAGTTGGGTACTACGAGCAGTACTTC. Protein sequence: CASSRLPTGAQVGYYEQYF.

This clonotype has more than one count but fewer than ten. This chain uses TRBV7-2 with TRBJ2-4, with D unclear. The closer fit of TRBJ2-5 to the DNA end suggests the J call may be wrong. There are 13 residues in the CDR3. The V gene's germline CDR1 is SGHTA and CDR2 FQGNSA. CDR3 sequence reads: CASSLAIPETQYF. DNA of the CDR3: TGTGCCAGCAGCTTAGCCATCCCAGAGACCCAGTACTTC.

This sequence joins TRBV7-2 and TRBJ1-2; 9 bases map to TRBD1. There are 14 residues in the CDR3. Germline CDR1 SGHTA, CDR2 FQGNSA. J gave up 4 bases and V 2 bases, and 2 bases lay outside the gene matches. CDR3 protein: CASSLTGQGYGYTF. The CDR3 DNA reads TGTGCCAGCAGCTTAACGGGACAGGGCTATGGCTACACCTTC.